Listed below are T cell receptor beta chains from one sample, sequenced in a study of cytomegalovirus exposure and HLA in healthy donors. Clones were sequenced by immunoSEQ multiplex PCR, and TCRdb holds only the in-frame ones, with some missing. The repertoire holds 75,000 to 90,000 clones, around a tenth seen once, with approximately 23% in the top ten. Source material: PBMCs. The source is a man in his sixties in good health and CMV-seropositive. Both conserved end residues are part of each CDR3. A D gene is named only where the DNA matches it firmly. Size is stated for part of the rows, as once, few or many counts, or as a class when the clone is expanded.

V gene,J gene,D gene,clone size,CDR3 DNA,CDR3 protein
TRBV5-5,TRBJ2-5,TRBD1,many,TGTGCCAGCAGCCCGCGGACAGGGGAGAGGGAGACCCAGTACTTC,CASSPRTGERETQYF
TRBV5-1,TRBJ2-1,TRBD1,few,TGCGCCAGCAGCCTCGGGACAGGGGCCCATGAGCAGTTCTTC,CASSLGTGAHEQFF
TRBV27,TRBJ2-1,TRBD1,few,TGTGCCAGCAGCGATTTAATGGGACAGGGAAAGAATGAGCAGTTCTTC,CASSDLMGQGKNEQFF
TRBV28,TRBJ2-2,TRBD2,few,TGTGCCAGCATAGGACTAGCGCCCGGGGAGCTGTTTTTT,CASIGLAPGELFF
TRBV6-6,TRBJ1-2,-,-,TGTGCCAGCAGTTGGGGGGAATATGGCTACACCTTC,CASSWGEYGYTF
TRBV28,TRBJ1-1,-,few,TGTGCCAGCAGTCAAGCCGGGGGGAGAAAAGCTTTCTTT,CASSQAGGRKAFF
TRBV6-6,TRBJ2-7,TRBD2,few,TGTGCCAGCAGTGACGGGACTAGCGGGAGATACGAGCAGTACTTC,CASSDGTSGRYEQYF
TRBV7-6,TRBJ1-2,TRBD1,-,TGTGCCAGCAGCCCGGGACAGGCCAGCACGTATGGCTACACCTTC,CASSPGQASTYGYTF
TRBV11-2,TRBJ2-7,TRBD2,-,TGTGCCAGCAGCCCTATGGGACTAGCGGGAGGGGGCGAGCAGTACTTC,CASSPMGLAGGGEQYF
TRBV18,TRBJ1-4,-,-,TGTGCCAGCTCCCCCCGGGGGGAAAAAATGTTTTTC,CASSPRGEKMFF
TRBV11-2,TRBJ2-2,TRBD2,-,TGTGCCAGCAGAAGCGGGGCTAGCGGGGGGGCAGACGGGGAGCTGTTTTTT,CASRSGASGGADGELFF
TRBV29-1,TRBJ2-4,-,many,TGCAGCGTTGCGGAGGGCATTCAGTACTTC,CSVAEGIQYF
TRBV9,TRBJ1-2,-,few,TGTGCCAGCAGCGTAGAGGGGGACGCACTAGGGGGCTACACCTTC,CASSVEGDALGGYTF
TRBV11-2,TRBJ2-7,-,-,TGTGCCAGCAGCTTTGGGCCAGGGGCCTACGAGCAGTACTTC,CASSFGPGAYEQYF
TRBV9,TRBJ2-3,TRBD2,-,TGTGCCAGCAGCGTAACAACGGGGGGGGATACGCAGTATTTT,CASSVTTGGDTQYF
TRBV29-1,TRBJ2-3,TRBD2,-,TGCAGCGTTCGAGCTAGCGGTCTTAGCACAGATACGCAGTATTTT,CSVRASGLSTDTQYF
TRBV7-9,TRBJ2-5,TRBD2,few,TGTGCCAGCCGACCGGGTTGGGGGGGACAAGAGACCCAGTACTTC,CASRPGWGGQETQYF
TRBV2,TRBJ1-4,TRBD1,few,TGTGCCAGCGGCGGGAGACAGGGGGCTGAAAAACTGTTTTTT,CASGGRQGAEKLFF
TRBV7-9,TRBJ2-5,-,-,TGTGCCAGCAGCTCTCAATTATTCCGGGAGACCCAGTACTTC,CASSSQLFRETQYF
TRBV6-6,TRBJ2-2,-,-,TGTGCCAGCAGTTACTCCCAACTGAACACCGGGGAGCTGTTTTTT,CASSYSQLNTGELFF
TRBV27,TRBJ1-1,TRBD1,few,TGTGCCAGCAGTTTCACAGGGGGCGGGACTGAAGCTTTCTTT,CASSFTGGGTEAFF
TRBV30,TRBJ2-3,-,few,TGTGCCTGGACACCAGCGACCACAGATACGCAGTATTTT,CAWTPATTDTQYF
TRBV29-1,TRBJ1-3,-,few,TGCAGCGTTGGACAGAGCTCTGGAAACACCATATATTTT,CSVGQSSGNTIYF
TRBV6-5,TRBJ1-5,-,few,TGTGCCAGCAGTGACGCGGGGGATCAGCCCCAGCATTTT,CASSDAGDQPQHF
TRBV18,TRBJ1-1,-,few,TGTGCCAGCTCAACAGAGATGAACACTGAAGCTTTCTTT,CASSTEMNTEAFF
TRBV19,TRBJ2-5,-,few,TGTGCCAGTAGTTCCACAGGCCAAGAGACCCAGTACTTC,CASSSTGQETQYF
TRBV7-6,TRBJ2-7,-,few,TGTGCCAGCAGCTCTTCCGGGACTGGCGAGCAGTACTTC,CASSSSGTGEQYF
TRBV9,TRBJ1-4,TRBD1,-,TGTGCCAGCAGCGTAGCCGGGACAGGGGACGAAAAACTGTTTTTT,CASSVAGTGDEKLFF
TRBV4-1,TRBJ1-3,TRBD1,-,TGCGCCAGCAGCCAAGAGGACAGGGTCGGAAACACCATATATTTT,CASSQEDRVGNTIYF
TRBV30,TRBJ2-5,TRBD1,-,TGTGCCCGCCTGGGTCAGGGGGCCCAAGAGACCCAGTACTTC,CARLGQGAQETQYF
TRBV5-1,TRBJ2-1,TRBD2,-,TGCGCCAGCAGCTTGCCTAGCGGGAGGGCGAGTGAGCAGTTCTTC,CASSLPSGRASEQFF